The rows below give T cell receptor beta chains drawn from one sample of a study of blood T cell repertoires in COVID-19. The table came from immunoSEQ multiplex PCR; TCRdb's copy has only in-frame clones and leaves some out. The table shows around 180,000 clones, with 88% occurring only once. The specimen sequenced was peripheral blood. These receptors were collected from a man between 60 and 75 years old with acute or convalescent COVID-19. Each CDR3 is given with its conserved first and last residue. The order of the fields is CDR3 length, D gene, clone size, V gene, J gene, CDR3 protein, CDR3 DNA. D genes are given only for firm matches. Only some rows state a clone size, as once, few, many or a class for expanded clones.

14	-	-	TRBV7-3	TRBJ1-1	CASSPLGSSTEAFF	TGTGCCAGCAGCCCTCTCGGGAGCAGCACTGAAGCTTTCTTT
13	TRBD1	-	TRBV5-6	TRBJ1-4	CASTRQGNEKLFF	TGTGCCAGCACAAGACAGGGTAATGAAAAACTGTTTTTT
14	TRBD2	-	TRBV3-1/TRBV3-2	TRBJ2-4	CASSSGGRGNIQYF	TGTGCCAGCAGCTCCGGGGGGAGAGGTAACATTCAGTACTTC
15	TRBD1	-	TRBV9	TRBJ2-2	CASSSTGGNAGELFF	TGTGCCAGCAGTTCAACAGGGGGGAATGCCGGGGAGCTGTTTTTT
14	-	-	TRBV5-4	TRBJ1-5	CASSLGGRGQPQHF	TGTGCCAGCAGCTTGGGGGGGCGAGGACAGCCCCAGCATTTT
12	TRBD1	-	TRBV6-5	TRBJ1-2	CASRDRGLDYTF	TGTGCCAGCAGGGACAGGGGGCTCGACTACACCTTC
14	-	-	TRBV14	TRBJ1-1	CASSLEQGGTEAFF	TGTGCCAGCAGCCTTGAGCAGGGTGGGACTGAAGCTTTCTTT
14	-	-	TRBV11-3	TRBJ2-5	CASSLARGTETQYF	TGTGCCAGCAGCTTAGCCAGGGGCACAGAGACCCAGTACTTC
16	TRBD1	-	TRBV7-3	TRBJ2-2	CASSGGTGANTGELFF	TGTGCCAGCAGCGGAGGGACAGGGGCCAACACCGGGGAGCTGTTTTTT
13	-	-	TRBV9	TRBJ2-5	CASSRGGLETQYF	TGTGCCAGCAGCAGAGGCGGGCTGGAGACCCAGTACTTC
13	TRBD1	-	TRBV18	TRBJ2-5	CASSRDSQETQYF	TGTGCCAGCTCACGGGACAGTCAAGAGACCCAGTACTTC
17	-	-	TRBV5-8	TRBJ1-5	CASSSGGPLYSNQPQHF	TGTGCCAGCAGCTCCGGGGGGCCCCTTTATAGCAATCAGCCCCAGCATTTT
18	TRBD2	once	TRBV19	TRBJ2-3	CASSRELAGGYSTDTQYF	TGTGCCAGTAGTAGGGAACTAGCGGGTGGATATAGCACAGATACGCAGTATTTT
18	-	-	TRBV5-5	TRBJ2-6	CASSPTDRSRSGANVLTF	TGTGCCAGCAGCCCAACCGACAGGTCACGCTCTGGGGCCAACGTCCTGACTTTC
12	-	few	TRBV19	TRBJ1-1	CASRTGYIEAFF	TGTGCCAGCAGAACAGGATATATTGAAGCTTTCTTT
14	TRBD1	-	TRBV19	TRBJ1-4	CASSSDRGNEKLFF	TGTGCCAGTAGTTCGGACAGGGGAAACGAAAAACTGTTTTTT
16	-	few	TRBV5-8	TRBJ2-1	CASSLGGGRSYNEQFF	TGTGCCAGCAGCTTGGGAGGCGGTCGCTCCTACAATGAGCAGTTCTTC
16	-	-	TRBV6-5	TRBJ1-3	CASSYSRGRAGNTIYF	TGTGCCAGCAGTTACTCGCGAGGCAGGGCTGGAAACACCATATATTTT
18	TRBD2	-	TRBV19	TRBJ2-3	CASSRRPGLAGVTDTQYF	TGTGCCAGTAGTCGACGACCGGGACTAGCGGGGGTCACAGATACGCAGTATTTT
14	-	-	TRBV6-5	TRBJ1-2	CASSISSANYGYTF	TGTGCCAGCAGCATCTCAAGCGCTAACTATGGCTACACCTTC
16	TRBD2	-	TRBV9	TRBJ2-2	CASSPSRGVNTGELFF	TGTGCCAGCAGCCCTTCCCGGGGGGTAAACACCGGGGAGCTGTTTTTT
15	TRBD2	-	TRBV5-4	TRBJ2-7	CASSLGLAGVYEQYF	TGTGCCAGCAGCTTGGGACTAGCGGGAGTATACGAGCAGTACTTC
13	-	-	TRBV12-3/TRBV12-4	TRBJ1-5	CASSPPQGKTQHF	TGTGCCAGCAGTCCACCTCAGGGGAAGACCCAGCATTTT
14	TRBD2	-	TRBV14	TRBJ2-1	CASSQDRASGKQFF	TGTGCCAGCAGCCAAGATAGGGCTAGCGGGAAGCAGTTCTTC
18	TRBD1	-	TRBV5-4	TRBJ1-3	CASSLYTGGQSSGNTIYF	TGTGCCAGCAGCTTGTATACAGGGGGCCAGAGCTCTGGAAACACCATATATTTT
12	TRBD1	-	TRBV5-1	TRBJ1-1	CASSLTGVLAFF	TGCGCCAGCAGCTTGACAGGGGTGTTAGCTTTCTTT
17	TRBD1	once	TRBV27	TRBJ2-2	CASSLRLRQGDTGELFF	TGTGCCAGCAGTTTAAGGCTACGACAGGGAGACACCGGGGAGCTGTTTTTT
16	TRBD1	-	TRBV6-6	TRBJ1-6	CASSYSGTAYNSPLHF	TGTGCCAGCAGTTACTCGGGGACAGCCTATAATTCACCCCTCCACTTT
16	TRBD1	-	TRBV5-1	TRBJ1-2	CASSLGTGLSNYGYTF	TGCGCCAGCAGCTTGGGGACAGGGCTTTCTAACTATGGCTACACCTTC
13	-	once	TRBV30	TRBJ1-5	CAWMAGTGQPQHF	TGTGCCTGGATGGCTGGAACGGGTCAGCCCCAGCATTTT
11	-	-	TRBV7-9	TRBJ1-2	CASSSDYGYTF	TGTGCCAGCAGCTCCGACTATGGCTACACCTTC
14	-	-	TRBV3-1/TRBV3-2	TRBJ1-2	CASSQEGSDYGYTF	TGTGCCAGCAGCCAAGAGGGCTCGGACTATGGCTACACCTTC
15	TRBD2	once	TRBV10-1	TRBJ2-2	CASSEGGGSTGELFF	TGCGCCAGCAGTGAGGGCGGGGGAAGCACCGGGGAGCTGTTTTTT
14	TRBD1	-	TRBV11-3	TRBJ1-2	CASSLDDRAYGYTF	TGTGCCAGCAGCTTAGATGACAGGGCCTATGGCTACACCTTC
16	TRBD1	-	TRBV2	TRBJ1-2	CASSARPTGLGDGYTF	TGTGCCAGCAGTGCCCGACCGACAGGGTTAGGGGATGGCTACACCTTC
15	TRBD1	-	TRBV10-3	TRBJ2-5	CAISGGQGIQETQYF	TGTGCCATCAGTGGGGGACAGGGGATCCAAGAGACCCAGTACTTC
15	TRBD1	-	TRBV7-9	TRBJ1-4	CASSFGGGLDEKLFF	TGTGCCAGCAGCTTTGGAGGGGGCTTGGATGAAAAACTGTTTTTT
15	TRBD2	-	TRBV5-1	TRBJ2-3	CASSGTSGGTDTQYF	TGCGCCAGCAGCGGGACTAGCGGGGGCACAGATACGCAGTATTTT
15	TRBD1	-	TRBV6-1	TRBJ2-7	CASSEPPGQGYEQYF	TGTGCCAGCAGTGAACCTCCGGGACAGGGGTACGAGCAGTACTTC
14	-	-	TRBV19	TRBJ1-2	CASATGSGSYGYTF	TGTGCCAGCGCGACAGGATCGGGCTCCTATGGCTACACCTTC
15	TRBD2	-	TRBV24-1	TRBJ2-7	CATSDLSGSSYEQYF	TGTGCCACCAGTGACCTTAGCGGGAGTAGCTACGAGCAGTACTTC
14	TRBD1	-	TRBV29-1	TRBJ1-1	CSGKSDRGPVWAFF	TGCAGCGGGAAATCGGACAGGGGACCCGTGTGGGCTTTCTTT
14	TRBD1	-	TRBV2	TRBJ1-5	CASRTGRINQPQHF	TGTGCCAGCAGGACAGGGAGGATCAATCAGCCCCAGCATTTT
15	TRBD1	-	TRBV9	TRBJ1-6	CASSRDRGRDSPLHF	TGTGCCAGCAGCCGGGACAGGGGGAGAGATTCACCCCTCCACTTT
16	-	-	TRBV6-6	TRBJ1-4	CASSYPEAGEDEKLFF	TGTGCCAGCAGTTACCCCGAGGCAGGGGAAGATGAAAAACTGTTTTTT
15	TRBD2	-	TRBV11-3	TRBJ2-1	CASSQLAGVYNEQFF	TGTGCCAGCAGCCAACTAGCGGGGGTGTACAATGAGCAGTTCTTC
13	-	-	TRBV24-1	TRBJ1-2	CATSDPPVEGYTF	TGTGCCACCAGTGATCCCCCGGTTGAGGGCTACACCTTC
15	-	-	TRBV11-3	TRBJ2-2	CASIKGVRSTGELFF	TGTGCCAGCATAAAGGGGGTGCGCTCCACCGGGGAGCTGTTTTTT
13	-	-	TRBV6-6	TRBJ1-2	CASSDPRGDGYTF	TGTGCCAGCAGTGACCCCAGGGGTGACGGCTACACCTTC
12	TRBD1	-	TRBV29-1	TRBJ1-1	CSGNRGQTEAFF	TGCAGCGGGAACAGGGGGCAAACTGAAGCTTTCTTT
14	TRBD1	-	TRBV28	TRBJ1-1	CASSLPTGEAEAFF	TGTGCCAGCAGTTTACCGACAGGGGAGGCTGAAGCTTTCTTT
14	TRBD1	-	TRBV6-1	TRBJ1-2	CASSEETGSYGYTF	TGTGCCAGCAGTGAAGAGACAGGGTCTTATGGCTACACCTTC
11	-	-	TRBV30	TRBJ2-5	CAWSEGETQYF	TGTGCCTGGAGTGAGGGGGAGACCCAGTACTTC
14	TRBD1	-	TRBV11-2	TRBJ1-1	CASSLGTANTEAFF	TGTGCCAGCAGCCTTGGGACAGCGAACACTGAAGCTTTCTTT
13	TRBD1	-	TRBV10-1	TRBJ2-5	CASSGYRGATQYF	TGCGCCAGCAGTGGCTACAGGGGTGCGACCCAGTACTTC